These 20 T cell receptor beta chains originate from one sample sequenced in a study of Ad26.COV2.S vaccination and SARS-CoV-2 variants. The treatment: approximately 18 received Ad26.COV2.S at low or high dose, single or two shots; about 5 received placebo; per-sample allocation not given. Samples analyzed were those drawn on day 63 after the first vaccine or placebo injection. Sequencing used immunoSEQ multiplex PCR; TCRdb keeps in-frame clones, though not all of them. Of over 400,000 clones listed, about nine tenths are singletons. This material consisted of peripheral blood, taken in a trial of Ad26.COV2.S vaccine versus placebo. Receptor source: a person between 18 and 65 years old who received the Ad26.COV2.S COVID-19 vaccine or a placebo.

V and J are TRBV6-1 and TRBJ1-1, with D possibly being TRBD1 (5 bases). The CDR3 loop spans 16 amino acids. CDR1 MNHNS and CDR2 SASEGT come from the germline V gene. V was trimmed by 1 base and J by 0 bases, leaving 12 bases between them. The CDR3 bases are TGTGCCAGCAGTGAAGTGGGGCTCCTCATGAACACTGAAGCTTTCTTT. This codes for CASSEVGLLMNTEAFF.

This chain connects TRBV3-1 (or the pseudogene TRBV3-2) to TRBJ2-3; 9 bases align to TRBD2. The CDR3 has 19 amino acids. V was clipped by 5 bases and J by 5 bases; unmatched bases: 20. Looked up from germline, CDR1 is LGHDT and CDR2 is YNNKEL (reference sequence). For the CDR3, the DNA is TGTGCCAGCAGCTACTTCGGTAATGCGGGAGGGCCGTTTAGAGATACGCAGTATTTT. Its translation is CASSYFGNAGGPFRDTQYF.

This clone was seen a single time. The chain links TRBV18 to TRBJ1-5; D unclear. This CDR3 spans 14 amino acids. Trimming left V 5 bases short and J 3 bases short, with 11 bases between. Germline V gene lookup returns CDR1 KGHSH and CDR2 LQKENI. The CDR3 region is CASSSAGNNQPQHF. The CDR3 bases are TGTGCCAGCTCATCAGCGGGGAACAATCAGCCCCAGCATTTT.

The gene calls are TRBV19 and TRBJ2-1, with D uncertain. Trimming took 3 bases from V and 10 from J, leaving 13 bases between them. There are 13 residues in the CDR3. CDR1 and CDR2 (germline): LNHDA, SQIVND (reference sequence). DNA of the CDR3: TGTGCCAGTAGTATGTTGGGTACCGGGGAGCAGTTCTTC. Protein sequence: CASSMLGTGEQFF.

The chain couples TRBV9 to TRBJ2-1, with TRBD2 identical over 8 bases. CDR3 length: 16 residues. Losses at the gene ends were 3 bases for V and 0 bases for J; bases not matched to a gene: 5. In germline, CDR1 is SGDLS, CDR2 YYNGEE. DNA of the CDR3: TGTGCCAGCAGCGATACTAGCGGCAGCTCCTACAATGAGCAGTTCTTC. Amino acids: CASSDTSGSSYNEQFF.

The gene calls are TRBV11-3 and TRBJ2-3; 7 nucleotides line up with TRBD1. This CDR3 is 16 amino acids long. V dropped 5 bases and J dropped 1; count of bases not matched to a gene: 9. Germline CDR1 and CDR2: SGHNT and YENEEA. CDR3 nucleotide sequence: TGTGCCAGCAGCACCCGACAGGGACCAGGCACAGATACGCAGTATTTT. Translated, it gives CASSTRQGPGTDTQYF.

J is TRBJ2-1 and V is TRBV7-9; D gene ambiguous. The CDR3 runs to 13 residues. Germline CDR1 SEHNR, CDR2 FQNEAQ (reference sequence). Trimming took off 0 bases at V and 12 bases at J, with 12 bases between the two ends. The CDR3 bases are TGTGCCAGCAGCTTAGCGCTGGTCGTGGCGCAGTTCTTC. It translates to CASSLALVVAQFF.

This chain links TRBV9 with TRBJ1-3; D call uncertain. Germline CDR1 reads SGDLS; CDR2 reads YYNGEE. The V and J ends lost 3 bases and 4 bases respectively, with 2 bases between them. The CDR3 length is 11 residues. CDR3 in amino acids: CASSGGNTIYF. For the CDR3, the DNA is TGTGCCAGCAGCGGGGGAAACACCATATATTTT.

The J gene is TRBJ2-3, the V gene TRBV6-1, with D possibly TRBD2 on 5 matching bases. Germline V gene lookup returns CDR1 MNHNS and CDR2 SASEGT. V was shortened by 3 bases and J by 2 bases, with 9 bases between the two germline ends. The CDR3 has 14 residues. This CDR3 reads CASSDRRPTDTQYF. CDR3 bases: TGTGCCAGCAGTGATCGGAGGCCCACAGATACGCAGTATTTT.

This chain links TRBV27 with TRBJ2-7; D is perhaps TRBD1 (6 bases). V was pared by 0 bases and J by 3 bases, with 12 bases between. Germline V CDR1 and CDR2: MNHEY, SMNVEV (reference sequence). The CDR3 covers 15 residues. In DNA, the CDR3 is TGTGCCAGCAGTTTATCCCCGGACAGCCTCTACGAGCAGTACTTC. Translation gives CASSLSPDSLYEQYF.

The chain combines TRBV4-1 with TRBJ2-7; tentative D call: TRBD1 (6 bases). V gave up 3 bases and J gave up 3 bases, with 15 bases separating them. Germline CDR1 MGHRA, CDR2 YSYEKL. The CDR3 has 15 residues. CDR3 coding DNA: TGCGCCAGCAGCCACCGTAGGGACAATCTCTACGAGCAGTACTTC. Translating it yields CASSHRRDNLYEQYF.

The chain links TRBV3-1 (or the pseudogene TRBV3-2) to TRBJ2-3, with 12 bases identical to TRBD2. The V segment lost 2 bases and the J segment 2 bases; nucleotides outside the gene matches: 11. The CDR3 length is 19 residues. CDR1 and CDR2 from the germline V gene are LGHDT and YNNKEL (reference sequence). CDR3 amino acids: CASSQKETSGSRVTDTQYF. DNA for the CDR3: TGTGCCAGCAGCCAAAAGGAGACTAGCGGGAGTCGGGTCACAGATACGCAGTATTTT.

The chain carries TRBV5-1 and TRBJ2-3; no definite D call. The CDR3 sequence is 12 residues long. Per the germline V gene, CDR1 is SGHRS and CDR2 is YFSETQ. V gave up 2 bases and J gave up 3 bases, with 4 bases separating them. CDR3 sequence: CASSLRTDTQYF. The CDR3 bases are TGCGCCAGCAGCTTACGTACAGATACGCAGTATTTT.

J is TRBJ1-2 and V is TRBV6-5; 8 bases line up with TRBD1. Per the germline V gene, CDR1 is MNHEY and CDR2 is SVGAGI. J lost 8 bases, V lost 2 bases, and 4 bases had no gene match. The CDR3 is 13 amino acids. This CDR3 reads CASSYPGTGGYTF. As DNA, the CDR3 is TGTGCCAGCAGTTACCCCGGGACAGGCGGCTACACCTTC.

This clone was recorded a few times. The chain couples TRBV9 to TRBJ1-2; no clear D. Germline V lookup: CDR1 SGDLS, CDR2 YYNGEE. CDR3 length: 13 residues. V was trimmed by 0 bases and J by 2 bases, leaving 5 bases between them. Here the CDR3 reads CASSVEDNYGYTF. In DNA, the CDR3 is TGTGCCAGCAGCGTAGAAGACAACTATGGCTACACCTTC.

The chain links TRBV7-8 to TRBJ1-1, with a possible D match to TRBD1 (5 bases). This CDR3 is built from 15 residues. Germline V gene sequence: CDR1 SGHVS, CDR2 FQNEAQ. V lost 4 bases and J lost 6, with 18 bases in between. CDR3 nucleotide sequence: TGTGCCAGCAGCTACCCAGGGAGGACCGTTTCTGAAGCTTTCTTT. This gives the protein CASSYPGRTVSEAFF.

V gene TRBV29-1 combines with J gene TRBJ2-2; D remains unclear. Germline-derived CDR1 and CDR2 are SQVTM and ANQGSEA. V was cut by 7 bases and J by 5 bases, with 11 bases left in between. The CDR3 extends over 12 amino acids. The CDR3 spells CSARVPTGELFF. The CDR3 DNA follows: TGCAGCGCTCGGGTTCCTACCGGGGAGCTGTTTTTT.

CDR3 amino acids: CASSSAGAGTDTQYF. CDR3 DNA: TGTGCCAGCAGCTCCGCGGGAGCGGGCACAGATACGCAGTATTTT. The chain joins TRBV5-6 to TRBJ2-3; TRBD2 matches at 7 bases. J gave up 1 base and V 3 bases, and 5 bases lay outside the gene matches. Germline assignment: CDR1 SGHDT and CDR2 YYEEEE. CDR3 length: 15 amino acids.

The V and J genes are TRBV7-2 and TRBJ2-7; D gene unclear. Trimming took 1 base from V and 0 from J, leaving 13 bases between them. Germline lookup yields CDR1 SGHTA and CDR2 FQGNSA. The CDR3 contains 16 residues. The CDR3 loop is CASSLVPGSSSYEQYF. CDR3 in DNA: TGTGCCAGCAGCTTAGTTCCCGGGTCTAGCTCCTACGAGCAGTACTTC.

The chain links TRBV6-2 or TRBV6-3 to TRBJ2-7, with 12 bases matching TRBD1. The germline V gene encodes CDR1 MNHEY and CDR2 SVGEGT. The V gene end was trimmed by 4 bases and the J gene end by 7 bases; junction bases not matched to a gene: 5. The CDR3 contains 14 residues. This CDR3 is CASSFRDRGREQYF. CDR3 coding DNA: TGTGCCAGCAGTTTCCGGGACAGGGGGCGAGAGCAGTACTTC.